Listed below are T cell receptor beta chains from one sample, sequenced in a study of T-cell memory formation after mild COVID-19. TCRdb re-called the 5' RACE reads with MiXCR, one entry per CDR3 protein. The sample gives 350,000 or so distinct CDR3 sequences, over 20% of which show up once; around 13% is in the top ten. The material sequenced was PBMCs or a T cell subset sorted from them (not recorded which). These receptors were obtained from an adult woman who had mild COVID-19 (a few samples of this study predate the infection). Cell type and time point are not known. The CDR3 runs from the conserved cysteine through the conserved F or W. Fields, in order: clone size, V gene, J gene, D gene, CDR3 protein, CDR3 DNA. A D gene is named only where the DNA matches it firmly. Only part of the rows carry a size: once, few, many, or a class if the clone is expanded.

size: -; V: TRBV5-4; J: TRBJ2-2; D: -; CDR3: CASSLARGNTGELFF; DNA: TGTGCCAGCAGCTTGGCGAGAGGGAACACCGGGGAGCTGTTTTTT
size: -; V: TRBV4-1; J: TRBJ2-3; D: -; CDR3: CASSFDQGSTDTQYF; DNA: TGCGCCAGCAGCTTTGACCAGGGGAGCACAGATACGCAGTATTTT
size: few; V: TRBV20-1; J: TRBJ2-5; D: TRBD2; CDR3: CSAPGLAYQETQYF; DNA: TGCAGTGCGCCGGGACTAGCGTACCAAGAGACCCAGTACTTC
size: -; V: TRBV25-1; J: TRBJ2-4; D: -; CDR3: CASSDRGRTKNIQYF; DNA: TGTGCCAGCAGTGATAGGGGCAGAACCAAAAACATTCAGTACTTC
size: few; V: TRBV15; J: TRBJ2-7; D: TRBD1; CDR3: CATSRRQGLHEQYF; DNA: TGTGCCACCAGCAGGCGACAGGGGCTCCACGAGCAGTACTTC
size: -; V: TRBV27; J: TRBJ1-2; D: -; CDR3: CASSPQGSAYGYTF; DNA: TGTGCCAGCAGTCCTCAGGGGTCGGCATATGGCTACACCTTC
size: -; V: TRBV24-1; J: TRBJ1-2; D: TRBD1; CDR3: CATSDNPGQGANYGYTF; DNA: TGTGCCACCAGTGACAACCCTGGACAGGGAGCTAACTATGGCTACACCTTC
size: once; V: TRBV6-2/TRBV6-3; J: TRBJ2-7; D: TRBD1; CDR3: CASSGPGQGVYEQYF; DNA: TGTGCCAGCAGTGGACCGGGACAGGGGGTCTACGAGCAGTACTTC
size: -; V: TRBV9; J: TRBJ1-1; D: TRBD1; CDR3: CASSAKGALNTEAFF; DNA: TGTGCCAGCAGCGCTAAGGGGGCTCTGAACACTGAAGCTTTCTTT
size: few; V: TRBV20-1; J: TRBJ1-4; D: TRBD1; CDR3: CSARDTGTGNLRLELFF; DNA: TGCAGTGCTAGAGACACCGGGACAGGGAACCTCAGGCTGGAACTGTTTTTT